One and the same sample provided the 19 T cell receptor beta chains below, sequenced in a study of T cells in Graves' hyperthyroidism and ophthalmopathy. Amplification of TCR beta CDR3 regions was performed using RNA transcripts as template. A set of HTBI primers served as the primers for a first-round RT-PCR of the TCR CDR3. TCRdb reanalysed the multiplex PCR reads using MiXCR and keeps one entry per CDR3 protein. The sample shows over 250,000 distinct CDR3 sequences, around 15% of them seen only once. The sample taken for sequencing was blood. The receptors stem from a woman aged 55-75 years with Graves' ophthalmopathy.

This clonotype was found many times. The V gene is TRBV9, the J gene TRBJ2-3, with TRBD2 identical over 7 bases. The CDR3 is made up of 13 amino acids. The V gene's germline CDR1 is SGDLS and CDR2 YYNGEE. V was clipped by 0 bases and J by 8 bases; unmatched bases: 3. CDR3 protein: CASSVGREGTQYF. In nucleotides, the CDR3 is TGTGCCAGCAGCGTAGGGAGGGAGGGTACGCAGTATTTT.

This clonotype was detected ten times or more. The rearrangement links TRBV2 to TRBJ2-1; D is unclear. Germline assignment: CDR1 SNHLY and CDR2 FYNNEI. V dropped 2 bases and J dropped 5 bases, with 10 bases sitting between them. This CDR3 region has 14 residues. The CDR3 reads CASSEQGLNNEQFF. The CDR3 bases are TGTGCCAGCAGTGAACAAGGGCTAAACAATGAGCAGTTCTTC.

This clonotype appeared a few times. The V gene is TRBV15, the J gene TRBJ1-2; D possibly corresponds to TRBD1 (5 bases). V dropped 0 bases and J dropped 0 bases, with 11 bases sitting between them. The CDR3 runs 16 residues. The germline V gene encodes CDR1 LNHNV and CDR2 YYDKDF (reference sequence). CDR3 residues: CATSREDDSSNYGYTF. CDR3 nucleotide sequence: TGTGCCACCAGCAGAGAGGACGACAGCTCTAACTATGGCTACACCTTC.

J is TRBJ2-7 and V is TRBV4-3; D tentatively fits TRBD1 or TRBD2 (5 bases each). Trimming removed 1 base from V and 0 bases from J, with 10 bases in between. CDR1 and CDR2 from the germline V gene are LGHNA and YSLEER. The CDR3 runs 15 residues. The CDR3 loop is CASSQGTGPSYEQYF. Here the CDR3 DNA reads TGCGCCAGCAGCCAAGGGACGGGGCCCTCCTACGAGCAGTACTTC.

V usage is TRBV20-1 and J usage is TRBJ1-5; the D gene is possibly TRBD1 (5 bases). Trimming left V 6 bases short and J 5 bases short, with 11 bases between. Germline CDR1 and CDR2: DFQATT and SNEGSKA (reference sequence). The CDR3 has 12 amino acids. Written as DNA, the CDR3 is TGCAGTGCCATGGGGGGTGATCAGCCCCAGCATTTT. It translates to CSAMGGDQPQHF.

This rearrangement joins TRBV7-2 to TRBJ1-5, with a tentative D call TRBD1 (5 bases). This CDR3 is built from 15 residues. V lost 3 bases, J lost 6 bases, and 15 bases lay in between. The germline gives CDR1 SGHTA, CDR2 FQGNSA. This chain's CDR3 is CASSFSQGEIQPQHF. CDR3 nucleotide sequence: TGTGCCAGCAGCTTTAGCCAGGGTGAGATTCAGCCCCAGCATTTT.

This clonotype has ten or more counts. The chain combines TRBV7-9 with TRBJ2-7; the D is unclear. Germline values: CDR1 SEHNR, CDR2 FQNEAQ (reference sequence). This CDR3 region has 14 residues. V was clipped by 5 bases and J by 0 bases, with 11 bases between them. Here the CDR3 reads CASSPPTISYEQYF. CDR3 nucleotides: TGTGCCAGCAGCCCGCCGACAATCTCCTACGAGCAGTACTTC.

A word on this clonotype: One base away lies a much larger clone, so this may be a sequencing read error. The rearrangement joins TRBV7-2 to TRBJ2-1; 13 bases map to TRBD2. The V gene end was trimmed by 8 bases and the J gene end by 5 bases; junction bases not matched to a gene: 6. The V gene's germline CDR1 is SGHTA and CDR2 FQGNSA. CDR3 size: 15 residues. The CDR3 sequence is CASQLAGGVDNEQFF. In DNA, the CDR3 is TGTGCCAGCCAACTAGCGGGAGGGGTGGACAATGAGCAGTTCTTC.

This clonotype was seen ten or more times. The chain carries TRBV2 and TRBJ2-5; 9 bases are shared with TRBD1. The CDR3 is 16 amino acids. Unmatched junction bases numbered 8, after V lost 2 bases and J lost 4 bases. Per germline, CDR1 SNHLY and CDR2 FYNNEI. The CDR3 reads CASSETRQGGVETQYF. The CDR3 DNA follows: TGTGCCAGCAGTGAAACCCGACAGGGGGGCGTAGAGACCCAGTACTTC.

CDR3 sequence reads: CASSQATTGMSSGNTIYF. The CDR3 nucleotides read TGCGCCAGCAGCCAAGCCACGACAGGGATGAGCTCTGGAAACACCATATATTTT. V gene TRBV4-1 combines with J gene TRBJ1-3, with TRBD1 matching over 7 bases. Germline-derived CDR1 and CDR2 are MGHRA and YSYEKL. This CDR3 has 18 amino acids. The junction had 9 bases not matched to a gene; V was cut back by 1 base and J by 0 bases.

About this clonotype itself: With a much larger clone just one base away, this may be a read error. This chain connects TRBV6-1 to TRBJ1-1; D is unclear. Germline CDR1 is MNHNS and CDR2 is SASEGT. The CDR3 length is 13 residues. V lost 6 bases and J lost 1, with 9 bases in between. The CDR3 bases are TGTGCCAGCAGACGGAGCCCGAACACTGAAGCTTTCTTT. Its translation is CASRRSPNTEAFF.

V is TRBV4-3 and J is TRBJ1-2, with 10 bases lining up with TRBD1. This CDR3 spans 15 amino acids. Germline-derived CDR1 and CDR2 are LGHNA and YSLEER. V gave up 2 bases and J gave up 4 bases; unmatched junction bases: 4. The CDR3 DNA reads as TGCGCCAGCAGCCAACTTTGGACAGGGGGCTATGGCTACACCTTC. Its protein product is CASSQLWTGGYGYTF.

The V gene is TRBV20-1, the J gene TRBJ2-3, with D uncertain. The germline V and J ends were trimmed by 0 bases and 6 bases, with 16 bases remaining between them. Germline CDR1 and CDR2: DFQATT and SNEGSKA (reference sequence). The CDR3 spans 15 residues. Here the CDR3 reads CSARDTSGVGDTQYF. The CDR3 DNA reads TGCAGTGCTAGAGATACGAGTGGCGTAGGTGATACGCAGTATTTT.

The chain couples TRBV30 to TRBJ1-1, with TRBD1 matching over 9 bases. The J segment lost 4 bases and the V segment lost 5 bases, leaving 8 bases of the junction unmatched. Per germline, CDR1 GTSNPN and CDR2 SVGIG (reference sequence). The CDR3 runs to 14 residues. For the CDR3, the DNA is TGTGCCTGGCGACGGACAGGGGTGGTCACTGAAGCTTTCTTT. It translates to CAWRRTGVVTEAFF.

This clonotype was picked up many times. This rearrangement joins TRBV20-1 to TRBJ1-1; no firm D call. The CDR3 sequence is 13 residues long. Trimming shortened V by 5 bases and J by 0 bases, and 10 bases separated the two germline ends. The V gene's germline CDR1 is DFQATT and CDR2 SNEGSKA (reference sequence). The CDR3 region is CSALSALNTEAFF. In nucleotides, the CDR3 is TGCAGTGCTCTATCAGCTTTGAACACTGAAGCTTTCTTT.

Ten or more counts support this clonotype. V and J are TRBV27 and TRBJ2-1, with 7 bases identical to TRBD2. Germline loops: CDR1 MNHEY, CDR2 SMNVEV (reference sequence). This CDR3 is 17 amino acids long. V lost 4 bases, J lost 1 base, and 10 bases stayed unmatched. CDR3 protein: CASSSRGSGVSYNEQFF. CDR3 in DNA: TGTGCCAGCAGTTCCCGTGGGAGCGGGGTGTCCTACAATGAGCAGTTCTTC.

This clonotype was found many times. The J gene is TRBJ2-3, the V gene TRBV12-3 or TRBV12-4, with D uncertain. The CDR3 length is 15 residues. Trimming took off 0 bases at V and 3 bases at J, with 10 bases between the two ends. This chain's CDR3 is CASSLASLLTDTQYF. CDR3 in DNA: TGTGCCAGCAGTTTAGCGAGCTTACTAACAGATACGCAGTATTTT.

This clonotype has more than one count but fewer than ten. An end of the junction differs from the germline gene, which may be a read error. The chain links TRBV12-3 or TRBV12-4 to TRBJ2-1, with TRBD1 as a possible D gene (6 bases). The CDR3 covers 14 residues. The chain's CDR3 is CASSFRDTRGEVVF. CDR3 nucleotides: TGTGCCAGCAGTTTCCGGGACACTCGAGGTGAGGTCGTCTTC.

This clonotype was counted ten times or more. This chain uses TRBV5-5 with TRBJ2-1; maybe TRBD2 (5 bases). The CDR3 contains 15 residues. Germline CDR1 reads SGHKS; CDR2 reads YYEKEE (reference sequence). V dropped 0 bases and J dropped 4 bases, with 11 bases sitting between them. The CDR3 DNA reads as TGTGCCAGCAGCTTGGACAGCGGAAGATACAATGAGCAGTTCTTC. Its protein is CASSLDSGRYNEQFF.